This entry lists 10 T cell receptor beta chains sequenced from one sample in a study of blood T cells in healthy people across ages. A second PCR of about 6 to 12 cycles used a sample-barcoded 5' primer and a J-beta primer mix. TCRdb re-called the 5' RACE reads through MiXCR, storing one row per CDR3 protein. The sample contains approximately 800,000 distinct CDR3 sequences, around two thirds of which appear only once. Sequenced: blood. The origin of the receptors is a young man in good health.

The chain recombines TRBV6-5 with TRBJ1-6, with a weak D call TRBD1 (6 bases). Trimming took off 0 bases at V and 10 bases at J, with 13 bases between the two ends. CDR3 length equals 15 residues. Per germline, CDR1 MNHEY and CDR2 SVGAGI. The CDR3 DNA reads as TGTGCCAGCAGTTACTCTGCAGGGGCTGAGTCACCCCTCCACTTT. It specifies CASSYSAGAESPLHF.

This CDR3 reads CASSPETGFGYEQYF. The CDR3 DNA reads TGTGCCAGCAGCCCCGAGACAGGGTTCGGATACGAGCAGTACTTC. V usage is TRBV9 and J usage is TRBJ2-7, with 7 positions matching TRBD1. This CDR3 region has 15 residues. The germline gives CDR1 SGDLS, CDR2 YYNGEE. Trimming at V came to 4 bases and at J to 4 bases, leaving 11 bases not matched to a gene.

This rearrangement joins TRBV10-3 to TRBJ2-5; 12 bases fit TRBD2. V shed 4 bases, J shed 2 bases, and the junction held 5 bases outside the gene matches. In germline, CDR1 is ENHRY, CDR2 SYGVKD. The CDR3 runs to 16 residues. In nucleotides, the CDR3 is TGTGCCATCAGTGGGACTAGCGGGGAGATACAAGAGACCCAGTACTTC. It specifies CAISGTSGEIQETQYF.

The rearrangement links TRBV9 to TRBJ2-1; the match to TRBD2 covers 7 bases. CDR1 is SGDLS, CDR2 YYNGEE, per germline. CDR3 length: 14 residues. V was pared by 5 bases and J by 3 bases, with 5 bases of the junction left unmatched. The DNA of the CDR3 is TGTGCCAGCAGTGTCTCGGGGGGCTACAATGAGCAGTTCTTC. Encoded protein: CASSVSGGYNEQFF.

The genes are TRBV5-1 and TRBJ2-3; D ambiguous. Germline CDR1 reads SGHRS; CDR2 reads YFSETQ. The V end was cut by 4 bases, the J end by 6 bases, with 21 bases between. The CDR3 has 16 residues. CDR3 sequence reads: CASSIWGGSVPDTQYF. CDR3 nucleotide sequence: TGCGCCAGCAGCATCTGGGGTGGATCCGTCCCGGATACGCAGTATTTT.

The chain recombines TRBV2 with TRBJ2-1; 9 bases are a match to TRBD2. From germline, CDR1 is SNHLY and CDR2 FYNNEI. CDR3 length: 13 amino acids. Unmatched junction bases numbered 7, after V lost 6 bases and J lost 10 bases. The CDR3 region is CASRASGDREQFF. In DNA, the CDR3 is TGTGCCAGCAGGGCTAGCGGGGATCGCGAGCAGTTCTTC.

This clonotype was found a few times. V usage is TRBV20-1 and J usage is TRBJ2-7; D is perhaps TRBD2 (5 bases). V shed 1 base and J shed 0 bases, with 22 bases lying between them. Looked up from germline, CDR1 is DFQATT and CDR2 is SNEGSKA (reference sequence). The CDR3 is 18 amino acids. The CDR3 loop reads CSARADLLDYVLSYEQYF. The CDR3 region has the DNA TGCAGTGCTAGAGCGGATCTACTAGATTACGTCCTCTCCTACGAGCAGTACTTC.

This chain joins TRBV7-9 and TRBJ2-1, with 8 bases fitting TRBD1. The CDR3 contains 15 residues. Germline trimming cut 5 bases from V and 4 bases from J; bases unmatched to any gene: 7. Looked up from germline, CDR1 is SEHNR and CDR2 is FQNEAQ (reference sequence). CDR3 region: CASSRRDRPYNEQFF. The CDR3 region has the DNA TGTGCCAGCAGCCGGCGGGACAGGCCGTACAATGAGCAGTTCTTC.

The chain combines TRBV20-1 with TRBJ2-1; 9 bases map to TRBD2. The CDR3 length is 15 residues. Germline V gives CDR1 DFQATT, CDR2 SNEGSKA (reference sequence). With V trimmed by 5 bases and J by 6 bases, 11 bases remained unmatched. DNA of the CDR3: TGCAGTGCTGGCTCCGGGACTAGCCCATTCAATGAGCAGTTCTTC. Translating it yields CSAGSGTSPFNEQFF.

The genes are TRBV6-6 and TRBJ1-4; no firm D call. Per germline, CDR1 MNHNY and CDR2 SVGAGI (reference sequence). The ends were cut back, 10 bases at V and 7 bases at J, with 19 bases in the middle. CDR3 length: 14 residues. The CDR3 reads CATYWTLHGEKLFF. Written as DNA, the CDR3 is TGTGCCACCTACTGGACCCTACACGGTGAAAAACTGTTTTTT.